A single sample gave rise to the 14 T cell receptor beta chains below, sequenced in a study of shared clonotypes between healthy human individuals. Only in-frame clones appear in the TCRdb table, and some are missing; sequencing was by immunoSEQ multiplex PCR. The table has 450,000 to 700,000 clones, 95% to 96% seen once. Positive CCR7 selection of CD45RO-negative cells yielded the naive CD8 cells, and terminally differentiated effector memory CD45RA+ cells were excluded. Sequencing input: naive CD8+ T cells sorted from blood. All receptors come from a woman in her thirties in good health.

This chain links TRBV28 with TRBJ2-5; 12 bases are a match to TRBD2. Trimming at V came to 3 bases and at J to 5 bases, leaving 4 bases not matched to a gene. Germline V lookup: CDR1 MDHEN, CDR2 SYDVKM. The CDR3 runs to 15 residues. The DNA for the CDR3 is TGTGCCAGCAGTTTTAGACTAGCGGGAGCGGAGACCCAGTACTTC. As protein: CASSFRLAGAETQYF.

The V gene is TRBV30, the J gene TRBJ2-3; no firm D call. Germline loops: CDR1 GTSNPN, CDR2 SVGIG (reference sequence). Trimming took 0 bases from V and 0 from J, leaving 10 bases between them. This CDR3 has 15 amino acids. CDR3 bases: TGTGCCTGGAGTGTATTAGCAGCTAGCACAGATACGCAGTATTTT. It codes for CAWSVLAASTDTQYF.

Details on this clone: This same CDR3 is encoded by further DNA sequences in the sample. The rearrangement links TRBV5-1 to TRBJ1-2, with D uncertain. Germline CDR1 reads SGHRS; CDR2 reads YFSETQ. The CDR3 covers 14 residues. V lost 0 bases and J 2 bases, leaving 8 bases between the germline ends. The CDR3 region is CASSLDLGNYGYTF. CDR3 sequence (DNA): TGCGCCAGCAGCTTGGATCTGGGGAACTATGGCTACACCTTC.

The gene calls are TRBV28 and TRBJ2-5; 8 positions match TRBD1. The better agreement between TRBJ2-7 and the DNA end casts doubt on the J call. Germline CDR1 is MDHEN and CDR2 is SYDVKM. This CDR3 region has 14 residues. As DNA, the CDR3 is TGTGCCAGCAGCAACCAGGGGGCGACCTACGAGCAGTACTTC. This codes for CASSNQGATYEQYF.

CDR3 nucleotides: TGTGCCAGCAGCCGGGGGACTAGCGGGCTTGATACGCAGTATTTT. As protein: CASSRGTSGLDTQYF. This chain links TRBV6-5 with TRBJ2-3, with 12 bases that match TRBD2. The CDR3 covers 15 residues. V was clipped by 6 bases and J by 6 bases; unmatched bases: 7. CDR1 is MNHEY and CDR2 is SVGAGI in the germline V gene.

This clone was seen just once. This sequence joins TRBV6-1 and TRBJ1-5; the D is unclear. The germline gives CDR1 MNHNS, CDR2 SASEGT. The CDR3 has 15 residues. The V end was cut by 7 bases, the J end by 0 bases, with 13 bases between. The CDR3 DNA is TGTGCCAGCAAAGAGACCGAGTATAGCAATCAGCCCCAGCATTTT. The encoded protein is CASKETEYSNQPQHF.

CDR3 amino acids: CASSSASGTSEQYF. The CDR3 DNA reads as TGTGCCAGCAGCTCGGCTAGCGGGACTTCGGAGCAGTACTTC. The chain is built from TRBV5-6 and TRBJ2-7, with TRBD2 matching over 9 bases. With V trimmed by 3 bases and J by 7 bases, 8 bases remained unmatched. The CDR3 is made up of 14 amino acids. Germline V gene data show CDR1 as SGHDT and CDR2 as YYEEEE.

The chain uses TRBV27 and TRBJ2-7, with a possible D match to TRBD1 (6 bases). Germline loops: CDR1 MNHEY, CDR2 SMNVEV (reference sequence). This CDR3 has 16 amino acids. Trimming removed 6 bases from V and 7 bases from J, with 25 bases in between. CDR3 DNA: TGTGCCAGCAGCTGGGGGCCGGGCTCCGACTACCGGGAGCAGTACTTC. Translating gives CASSWGPGSDYREQYF.

This sequence joins TRBV2 and TRBJ1-2; maybe TRBD1 (6 bases). The germline gives CDR1 SNHLY, CDR2 FYNNEI. The CDR3 spans 14 residues. The V and J ends lost 6 bases and 6 bases respectively, with 17 bases between them. The CDR3 DNA reads as TGTGCCAGCAGGTCCGGCGTGGGGGCACATGGCTACACCTTC. It encodes CASRSGVGAHGYTF.

The V and J genes are TRBV21-1 and TRBJ1-1; TRBD1 is the table's D call, not checked against the DNA. TRBV21-1 is a documented pseudogene. This CDR3 region has 12 residues. In nucleotides, the CDR3 is TGTGCCAGCAGCAAACAGGGCCCTGAAGCTTTCTTT. Translating it yields CASSKQGPEAFF.

The chain is built from TRBV27 and TRBJ2-7, with 10 positions matching TRBD2. Germline CDR1 reads MNHEY; CDR2 reads SMNVEV (reference sequence). After removal of 6 bases from V and 3 bases from J, the junction contained 8 bases not matched to a gene. The CDR3 totals 15 residues. The CDR3 protein is CASRPAGGSIYEQYF. CDR3 bases: TGTGCCAGCAGGCCAGCGGGAGGGTCTATCTACGAGCAGTACTTC.

The J gene is TRBJ2-7, the V gene TRBV5-8; D unresolved. The germline gives CDR1 SGHTS, CDR2 YDEGEE. This CDR3 is 12 amino acids long. Trimming removed 3 bases at V and 7 bases at J, with 11 bases between. CDR3 bases: TGTGCCAGCAGCTCCCGTTCGGTTGAGCAGTACTTC. Translating it yields CASSSRSVEQYF.

V and J are TRBV28 and TRBJ2-5; D is perhaps TRBD2 (5 bases). CDR1 MDHEN and CDR2 SYDVKM come from the germline V gene. Trimming pared 3 bases from V and 0 bases from J, leaving 14 bases between. The CDR3 sequence is 16 residues long. The DNA for the CDR3 is TGTGCCAGCAGTTTGGAAGCGGAACTGTACCAAGAGACCCAGTACTTC. As protein: CASSLEAELYQETQYF.

This chain joins TRBV4-3 and TRBJ2-5, with D uncertain. CDR1 LGHNA and CDR2 YSLEER come from the germline V gene. The CDR3 spans 13 residues. The V and J ends lost 4 bases and 5 bases respectively, with 11 bases between them. DNA for the CDR3: TGCGCCAGCAGCCCTGGGCCCGTGGAGACCCAGTACTTC. It codes for CASSPGPVETQYF.